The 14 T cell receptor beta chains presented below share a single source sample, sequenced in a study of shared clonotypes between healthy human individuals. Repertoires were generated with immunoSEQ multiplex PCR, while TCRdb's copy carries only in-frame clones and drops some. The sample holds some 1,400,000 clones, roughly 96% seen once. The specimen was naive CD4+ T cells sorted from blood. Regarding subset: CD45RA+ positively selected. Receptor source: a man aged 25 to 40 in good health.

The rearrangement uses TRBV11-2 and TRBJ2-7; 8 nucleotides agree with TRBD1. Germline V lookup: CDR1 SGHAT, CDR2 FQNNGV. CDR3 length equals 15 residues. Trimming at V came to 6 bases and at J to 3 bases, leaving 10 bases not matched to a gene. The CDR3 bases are TGTGCCAGCAGTCTTGGACAGGGCTCCTTCTACGAGCAGTACTTC. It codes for CASSLGQGSFYEQYF.

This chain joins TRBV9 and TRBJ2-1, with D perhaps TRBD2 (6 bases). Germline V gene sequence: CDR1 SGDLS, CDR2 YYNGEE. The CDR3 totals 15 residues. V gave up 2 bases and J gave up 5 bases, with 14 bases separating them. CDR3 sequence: CASSVGGSGNNEQFF. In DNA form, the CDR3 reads TGTGCCAGCAGCGTGGGCGGTAGCGGAAACAATGAGCAGTTCTTC. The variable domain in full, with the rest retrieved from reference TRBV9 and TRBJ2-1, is DSGVTQTPKHLITATGQRVTLRCSPRSGDLSVYWYQQSLDQGLQFLIQYYNGEERAKGNILERFSAQQFPDLHSELNLSSLELGDSALYFCASSVGGSGNNEQFFGPGTRLTVL.

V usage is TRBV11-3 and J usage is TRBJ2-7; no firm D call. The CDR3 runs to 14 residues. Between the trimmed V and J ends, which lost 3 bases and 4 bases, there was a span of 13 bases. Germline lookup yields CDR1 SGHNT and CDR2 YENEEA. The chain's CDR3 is CASSFPGFGYEQYF. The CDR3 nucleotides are TGTGCCAGCAGCTTCCCCGGGTTCGGGTACGAGCAGTACTTC.

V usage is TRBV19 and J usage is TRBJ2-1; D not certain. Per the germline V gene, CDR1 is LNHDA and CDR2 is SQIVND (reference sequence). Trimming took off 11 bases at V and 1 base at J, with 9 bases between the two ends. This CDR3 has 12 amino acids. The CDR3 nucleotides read TGTGCCTCCACCCAATCCTACAATGAGCAGTTCTTC. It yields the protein CASTQSYNEQFF.

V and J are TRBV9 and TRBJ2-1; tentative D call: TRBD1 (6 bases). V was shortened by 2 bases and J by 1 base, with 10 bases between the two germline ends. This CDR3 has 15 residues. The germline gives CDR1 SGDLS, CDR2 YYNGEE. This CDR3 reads CASSVKGDSYNEQFF. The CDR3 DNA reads TGTGCCAGCAGCGTTAAGGGGGATTCCTACAATGAGCAGTTCTTC.

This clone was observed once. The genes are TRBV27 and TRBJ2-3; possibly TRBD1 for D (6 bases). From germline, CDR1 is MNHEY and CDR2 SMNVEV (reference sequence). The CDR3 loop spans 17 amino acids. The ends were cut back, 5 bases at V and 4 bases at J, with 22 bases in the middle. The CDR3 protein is CASSTTAPGHLSDTQYF. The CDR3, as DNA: TGTGCCAGCAGTACGACCGCCCCGGGACACCTGTCAGATACGCAGTATTTT.

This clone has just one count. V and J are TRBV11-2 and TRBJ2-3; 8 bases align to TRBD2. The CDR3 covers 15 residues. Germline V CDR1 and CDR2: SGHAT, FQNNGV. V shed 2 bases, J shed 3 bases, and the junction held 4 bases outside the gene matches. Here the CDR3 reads CASSLLGGRTDTQYF. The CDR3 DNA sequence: TGTGCCAGCAGCTTACTTGGCGGGAGGACAGATACGCAGTATTTT. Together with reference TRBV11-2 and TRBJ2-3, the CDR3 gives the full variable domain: EAGVAQSPRYKIIEKRQSVAFWCNPISGHATLYWYQQILGQGPKLLIQFQNNGVVDDSQLPKDRFSAERLKGVDSTLKIQPAKLEDSAVYLCASSLLGGRTDTQYFGPGTRLTVL.

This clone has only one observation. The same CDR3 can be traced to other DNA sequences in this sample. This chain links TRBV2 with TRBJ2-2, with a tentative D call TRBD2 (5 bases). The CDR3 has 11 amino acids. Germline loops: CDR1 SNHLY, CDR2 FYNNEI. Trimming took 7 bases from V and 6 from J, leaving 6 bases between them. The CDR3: CASKRAGELFF. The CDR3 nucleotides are TGTGCCAGCAAGAGGGCCGGGGAGCTGTTTTTT.

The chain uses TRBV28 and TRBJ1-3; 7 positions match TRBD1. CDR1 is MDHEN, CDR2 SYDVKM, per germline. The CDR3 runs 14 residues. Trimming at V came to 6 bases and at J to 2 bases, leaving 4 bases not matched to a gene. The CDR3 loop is CASSGTEPGNTIYF. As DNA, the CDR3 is TGTGCCAGCAGCGGGACAGAGCCTGGAAACACCATATATTTT.

Here the CDR3 DNA reads TGTGCCAGTAGTTTAATCGGACAGGCGGGTGGCTACACCTTC. This sequence encodes CASSLIGQAGGYTF. This chain joins TRBV19 and TRBJ1-2; TRBD1 matches 7 bases. The germline gives CDR1 LNHDA, CDR2 SQIVND (reference sequence). The CDR3 runs to 14 residues. Germline trimming cut 5 bases from V and 7 bases from J; bases unmatched to any gene: 10.

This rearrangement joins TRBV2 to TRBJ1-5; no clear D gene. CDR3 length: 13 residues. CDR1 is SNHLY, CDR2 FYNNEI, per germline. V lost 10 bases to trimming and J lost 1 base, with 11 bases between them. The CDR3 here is CANGMESNQPQHF. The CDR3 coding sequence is TGTGCCAACGGTATGGAGAGCAATCAGCCCCAGCATTTT.

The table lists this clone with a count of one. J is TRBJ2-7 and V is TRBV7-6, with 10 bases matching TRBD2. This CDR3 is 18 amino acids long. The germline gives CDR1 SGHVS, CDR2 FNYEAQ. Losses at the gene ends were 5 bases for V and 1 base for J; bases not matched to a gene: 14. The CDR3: CASSRWTSGATLSYEQYF. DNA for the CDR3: TGTGCCAGCAGCCGATGGACTAGCGGTGCCACCCTTTCCTACGAGCAGTACTTC.

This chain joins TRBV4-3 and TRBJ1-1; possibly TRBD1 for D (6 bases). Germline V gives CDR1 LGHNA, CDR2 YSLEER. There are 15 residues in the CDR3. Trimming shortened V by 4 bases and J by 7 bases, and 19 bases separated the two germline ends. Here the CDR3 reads CASSRDPGAALEAFF. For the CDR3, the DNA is TGCGCCAGCAGCCGAGATCCAGGGGCGGCCCTTGAAGCTTTCTTT.

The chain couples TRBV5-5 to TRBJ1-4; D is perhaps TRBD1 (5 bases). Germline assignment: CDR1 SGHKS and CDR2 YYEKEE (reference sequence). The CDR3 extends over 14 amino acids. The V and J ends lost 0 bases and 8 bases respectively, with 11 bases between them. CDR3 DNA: TGTGCCAGCAGCTTGGGTGGGGCGAGCGAAAAACTGTTTTTT. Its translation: CASSLGGASEKLFF.